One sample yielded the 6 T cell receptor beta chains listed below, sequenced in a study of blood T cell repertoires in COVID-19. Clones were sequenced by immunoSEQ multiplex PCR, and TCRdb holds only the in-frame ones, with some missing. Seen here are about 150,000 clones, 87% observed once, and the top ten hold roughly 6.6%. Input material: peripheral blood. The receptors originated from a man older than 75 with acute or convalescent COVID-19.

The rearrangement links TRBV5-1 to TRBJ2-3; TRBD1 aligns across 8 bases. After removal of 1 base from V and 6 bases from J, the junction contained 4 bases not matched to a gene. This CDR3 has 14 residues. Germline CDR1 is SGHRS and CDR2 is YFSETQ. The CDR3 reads CASSLYQGADTQYF. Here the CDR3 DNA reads TGCGCCAGCAGCTTGTATCAGGGGGCGGATACGCAGTATTTT.

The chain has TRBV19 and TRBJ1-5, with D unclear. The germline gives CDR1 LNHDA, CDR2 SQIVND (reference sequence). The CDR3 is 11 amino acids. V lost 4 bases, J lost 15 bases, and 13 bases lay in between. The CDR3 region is CASSSGPARHF. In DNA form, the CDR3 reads TGTGCCAGTAGTAGCGGCCCTGCCAGGCATTTT.

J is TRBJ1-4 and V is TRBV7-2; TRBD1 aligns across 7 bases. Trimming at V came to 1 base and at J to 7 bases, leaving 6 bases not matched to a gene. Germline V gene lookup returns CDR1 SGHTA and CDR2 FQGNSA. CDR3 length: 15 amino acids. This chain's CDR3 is CASSLDRGLGEKLFF. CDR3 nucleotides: TGTGCCAGCAGCTTAGACAGGGGCCTCGGTGAAAAACTGTTTTTT.

CDR3 DNA sequence: TGTGCCAGCAGTTCCAGGGGCGCTGGAAACACCATATATTTT. This encodes CASSSRGAGNTIYF. The gene calls are TRBV27 and TRBJ1-3, with D possibly TRBD1 on 6 matching bases. V lost 4 bases, J lost 2 bases, and 9 bases lay in between. The germline V gene encodes CDR1 MNHEY and CDR2 SMNVEV (reference sequence). The CDR3 is 14 residues long.

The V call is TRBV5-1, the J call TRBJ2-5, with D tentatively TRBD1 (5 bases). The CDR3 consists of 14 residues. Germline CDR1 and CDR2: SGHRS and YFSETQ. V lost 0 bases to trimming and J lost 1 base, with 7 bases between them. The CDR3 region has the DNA TGCGCCAGCAGCTTGGTAGGGGTCCAAGAGACCCAGTACTTC. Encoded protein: CASSLVGVQETQYF. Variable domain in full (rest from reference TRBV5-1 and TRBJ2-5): KAGVTQTPRYLIKTRGQQVTLSCSPISGHRSVSWYQQTPGQGLQFLFEYFSETQRNKGNFPGRFSGRQFSNSRSEMNVSTLELGDSALYLCASSLVGVQETQYFGPGTRLLVL.

The CDR3 loop reads CASSRDSYSYEQYF. The CDR3 DNA follows: TGCGCCAGCAGCCGAGATTCGTACTCCTACGAGCAGTACTTC. The V and J genes are TRBV5-1 and TRBJ2-7; the D is unclear. The CDR3 is made up of 14 amino acids. Per the germline V gene, CDR1 is SGHRS and CDR2 is YFSETQ. V was shortened by 4 bases and J by 0 bases, with 11 bases between the two germline ends. The complete variable domain, with remaining parts taken from reference TRBV5-1 and TRBJ2-7, reads KAGVTQTPRYLIKTRGQQVTLSCSPISGHRSVSWYQQTPGQGLQFLFEYFSETQRNKGNFPGRFSGRQFSNSRSEMNVSTLELGDSALYLCASSRDSYSYEQYFGPGTRLTVT.